These T cell receptor beta chains were read from a single sample in a study of T cell repertoires in cytomegalovirus infection. These receptors' targets are unknown. In TCRdb, the reads were re-called with MiXCR into one record per CDR3 protein. The table has about 830,000 distinct CDR3 sequences, approximately 32% seen once. The sample in question was cultured CD8+ T cells from PBMCs, obtained from culture after CMV antigen stimulation. The receptors derive from a human donor in good health (CMV status not recorded). Some clones in this sample may be carry-over from other donors' samples. Each CDR3 is given with its conserved first and last residue. A D gene is named only where the DNA matches it firmly. Not every row has a clone size; where given, it reads once, few, many or a size class.

clone size	V gene	J gene	D gene	CDR3 protein	CDR3 DNA
NA	TRBV7-2	TRBJ1-2	NA	CASSFKDGIQDYGYTF	TGTGCCAGCAGTTTCAAGGACGGAATTCAGGACTATGGCTACACCTTC
NA	TRBV6-4	TRBJ2-1	NA	CASSDGGFGYNEQFF	TGTGCCAGCAGTGACGGTGGGTTTGGCTACAATGAGCAGTTCTTC
NA	TRBV9	TRBJ1-1	NA	CASSLPGAGTEAFF	TGTGCCAGCAGCCTTCCAGGAGCTGGGACTGAAGCTTTCTTT
few	TRBV7-9	TRBJ2-7	NA	CASSRDGNYEQYF	TGTGCCAGCAGCCGTGACGGAAACTACGAGCAGTACTTC
few	TRBV7-9	TRBJ2-1	NA	CASSQATSPNRGEQFF	TGTGCCAGCAGCCAAGCGACGTCACCAAACCGGGGTGAGCAGTTCTTC
few	TRBV4-1	TRBJ1-2	NA	CASSQEIPGPYGYTF	TGCGCCAGCAGCCAAGAGATACCCGGCCCATATGGCTACACCTTC
NA	TRBV19	TRBJ1-3	NA	CASSIAGRSSGNTIYF	TGTGCCAGTAGTATCGCAGGTCGATCCTCTGGAAACACCATATATTTT
few	TRBV27	TRBJ2-1	NA	CASSPLAGHNEQFF	TGTGCCAGCAGTCCCCTGGCAGGTCACAATGAGCAGTTCTTC
NA	TRBV28	TRBJ1-1	NA	CASSFGGTMSEAFF	TGTGCCAGCAGTTTCGGAGGGACGATGAGTGAAGCTTTCTTT
NA	TRBV10-2	TRBJ1-1	NA	CASSESKVSAEAFF	TGCGCCAGCAGTGAGTCAAAGGTGTCGGCTGAAGCTTTCTTT
NA	TRBV25-1	TRBJ1-2	NA	CASSVTGTYGYTF	TGTGCCAGCAGTGTCACAGGGACCTATGGCTACACCTTC
few	TRBV28	TRBJ2-3	TRBD1	CASSLDRVADTQYF	TGTGCCAGCAGCTTGGACAGGGTGGCTGATACGCAGTATTTT
NA	TRBV7-6	TRBJ2-1	TRBD2	CASSAPTSGGLIEQFF	TGTGCCAGCAGCGCCCCCACTAGCGGGGGGCTGATTGAGCAGTTCTTC
few	TRBV27	TRBJ2-3	NA	CASSLLRSSTDTQYF	TGTGCCAGCAGTTTACTGAGATCTAGCACAGATACGCAGTATTTT
many	TRBV7-2	TRBJ2-5	NA	CASSYRLGQETQYF	TGTGCCAGCAGCTACAGACTAGGCCAAGAGACCCAGTACTTC
NA	TRBV4-1	TRBJ2-6	NA	CASSQEWGTGTNVLTF	TGCGCCAGCAGCCAAGAGTGGGGGACTGGGACCAACGTCCTGACTTTC
NA	TRBV6-1	TRBJ1-3	NA	CASSEGSSSYSGNTIYF	TGTGCCAGCAGTGAAGGGAGCAGTTCCTACTCTGGAAACACCATATATTTT